The TCR beta chain described here comes from a study of beta chain features in type 1 diabetes. The investigators reverse transcribed all of the isolated RNA, so they sequenced expressed TCRB transcripts. The table came from immunoSEQ multiplex PCR; TCRdb's copy has only in-frame clones and leaves some out. The table has some 150,000 clones, 9.5% to 10% seen once; the top ten hold approximately 0.69%. From germline, CDR1 is SGHRS and CDR2 YFSETQ. The CDR3 runs to 14 residues. V lost 1 base to trimming and J lost 0 bases, with 6 bases between them. V is TRBV5-1 and J is TRBJ2-3; D unclear. Sequencing input: central memory CD4+ T cells from blood. The sequence came from a woman between 40 and 50 years old in good health. This CDR3 is CASSLSQSTDTQYF. The CDR3 DNA reads as TGCGCCAGCAGCTTGTCCCAGAGCACAGATACGCAGTATTTT.